The clone carrying this T cell receptor (beta chain) has more than one count but fewer than ten. Its specificity is not known. Other DNA sequences in the sample encode the same CDR3. The data originate from a study of beta chain features in type 1 diabetes. Study-wide findings and caveats: The study found fewer insertions and more deletions at VDJ junctions in type 1 diabetes patients. High-TCR-expressing cells could be over-represented by cDNA sequencing.

All of the isolated RNA was reverse transcribed, so expressed TCRB transcripts were sequenced. Roughly 3.6 million reads, on average, came from each naive, central memory and regulatory T cell sample. Repertoires were generated with immunoSEQ multiplex PCR, while TCRdb's copy carries only in-frame clones and drops some. The repertoire holds around 430,000 clones, with 30% as singletons. The V gene lost 4 bases and the J gene lost 0 bases, with 11 bases spanning the gap. This CDR3 has 15 residues. CDR1 is SGDLS, CDR2 YYNGEE, per germline. The chain recombines TRBV9 with TRBJ2-1; TRBD1 is a possible D gene (6 bases). This receptor was identified in a man aged 18 to 29 in good health. Specimen: naive CD4+ T cells from blood. The CDR3 sequence is CASSPLGGSYNEQFF. DNA for the CDR3: TGTGCCAGCAGCCCCTTAGGGGGCTCCTACAATGAGCAGTTCTTC.